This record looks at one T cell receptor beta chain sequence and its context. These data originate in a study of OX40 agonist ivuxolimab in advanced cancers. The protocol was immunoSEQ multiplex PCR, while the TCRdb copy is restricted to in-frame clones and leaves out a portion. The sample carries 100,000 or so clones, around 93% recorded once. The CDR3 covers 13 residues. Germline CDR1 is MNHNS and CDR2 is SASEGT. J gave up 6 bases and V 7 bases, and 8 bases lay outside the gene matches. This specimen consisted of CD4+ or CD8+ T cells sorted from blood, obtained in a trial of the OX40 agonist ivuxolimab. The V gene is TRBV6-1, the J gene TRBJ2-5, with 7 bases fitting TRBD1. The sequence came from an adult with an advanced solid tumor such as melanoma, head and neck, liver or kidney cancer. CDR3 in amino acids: CASTLDRVKTQYF. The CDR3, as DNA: TGTGCCAGCACTTTAGACAGGGTTAAGACCCAGTACTTC.